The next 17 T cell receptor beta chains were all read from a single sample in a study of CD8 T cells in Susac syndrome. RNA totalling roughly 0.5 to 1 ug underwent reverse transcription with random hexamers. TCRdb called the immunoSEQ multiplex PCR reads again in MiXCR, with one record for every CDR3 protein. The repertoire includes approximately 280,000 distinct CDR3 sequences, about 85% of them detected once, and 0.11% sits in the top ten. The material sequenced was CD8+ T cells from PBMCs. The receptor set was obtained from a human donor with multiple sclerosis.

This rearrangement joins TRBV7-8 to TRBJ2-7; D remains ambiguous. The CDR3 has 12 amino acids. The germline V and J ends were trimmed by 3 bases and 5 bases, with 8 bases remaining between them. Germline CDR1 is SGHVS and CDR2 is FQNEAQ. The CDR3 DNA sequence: TGTGCCAGCAGCTTCGCTAAGGACGAGCAGTACTTC. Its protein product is CASSFAKDEQYF.

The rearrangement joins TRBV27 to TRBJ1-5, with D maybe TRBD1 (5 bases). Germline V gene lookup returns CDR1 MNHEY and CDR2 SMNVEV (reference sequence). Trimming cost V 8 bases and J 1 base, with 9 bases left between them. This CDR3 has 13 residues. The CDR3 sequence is CASGGTSNQPQHF. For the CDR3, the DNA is TGTGCCAGCGGGGGGACGAGCAATCAGCCCCAGCATTTT.

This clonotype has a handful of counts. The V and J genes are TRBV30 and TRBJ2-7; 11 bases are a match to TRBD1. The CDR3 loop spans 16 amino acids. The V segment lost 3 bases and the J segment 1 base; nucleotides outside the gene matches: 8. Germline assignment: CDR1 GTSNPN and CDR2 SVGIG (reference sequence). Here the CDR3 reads CAWRAFGQGASYEQYF. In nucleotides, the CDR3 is TGTGCCTGGAGGGCGTTCGGACAGGGGGCTTCCTACGAGCAGTACTTC.

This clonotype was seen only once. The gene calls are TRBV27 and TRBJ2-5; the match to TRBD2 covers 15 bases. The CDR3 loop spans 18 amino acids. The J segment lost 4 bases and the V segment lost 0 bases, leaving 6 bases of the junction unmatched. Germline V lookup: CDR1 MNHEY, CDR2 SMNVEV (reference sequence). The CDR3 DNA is TGTGCCAGCAGTTTATCTCGGACTAGCGGGAGGGTTCGAGAGACCCAGTACTTC. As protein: CASSLSRTSGRVRETQYF.

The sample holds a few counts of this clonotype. This chain's CDR3 is CASSLKETQYF. CDR3 in DNA: TGTGCCAGCAGCTTGAAAGAGACCCAGTACTTC. This chain connects TRBV5-4 to TRBJ2-5, with unresolved D. Trimming removed 1 base from V and 3 bases from J, with 1 base in between. This CDR3 is built from 11 residues. The germline CDR1 and CDR2 sequences are SGHNT and YYREEE (reference sequence).

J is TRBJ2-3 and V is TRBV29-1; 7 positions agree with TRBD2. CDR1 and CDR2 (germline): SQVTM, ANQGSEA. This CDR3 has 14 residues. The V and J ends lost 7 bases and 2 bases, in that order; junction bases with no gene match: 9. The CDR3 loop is CSGDTGTTTDTQYF. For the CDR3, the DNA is TGCAGCGGAGACACCGGGACTACCACAGATACGCAGTATTTT.

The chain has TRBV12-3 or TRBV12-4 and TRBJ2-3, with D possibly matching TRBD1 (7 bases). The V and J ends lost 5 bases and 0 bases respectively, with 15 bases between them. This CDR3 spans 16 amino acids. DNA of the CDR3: TGTGCCAGCAGTCGTCGGACAGGAGGGAGCACAGATACGCAGTATTTT. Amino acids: CASSRRTGGSTDTQYF.

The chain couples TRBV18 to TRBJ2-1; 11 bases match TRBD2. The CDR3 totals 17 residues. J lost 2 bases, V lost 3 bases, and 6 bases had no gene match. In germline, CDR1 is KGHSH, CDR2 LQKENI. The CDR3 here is CASSPLIAGGPYNEQFF. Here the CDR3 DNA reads TGTGCCAGCTCACCCCTTATAGCGGGAGGGCCCTACAATGAGCAGTTCTTC.

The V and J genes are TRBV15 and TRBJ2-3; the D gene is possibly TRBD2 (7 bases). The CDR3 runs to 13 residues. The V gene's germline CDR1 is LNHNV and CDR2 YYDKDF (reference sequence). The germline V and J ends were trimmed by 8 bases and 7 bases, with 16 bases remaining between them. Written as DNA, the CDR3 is TGTGCCACCGGAGCGGGACATGGAAATACGCAGTATTTT. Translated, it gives CATGAGHGNTQYF. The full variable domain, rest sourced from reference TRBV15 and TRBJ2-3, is DAMVIQNPRYQVTQFGKPVTLSCSQTLNHNVMYWYQQKSSQAPKLLFHYYDKDFNNEADTPDNFQSRRPNTSFCFLDIRSPGLGDTAMYLCATGAGHGNTQYFGPGTRLTVL.

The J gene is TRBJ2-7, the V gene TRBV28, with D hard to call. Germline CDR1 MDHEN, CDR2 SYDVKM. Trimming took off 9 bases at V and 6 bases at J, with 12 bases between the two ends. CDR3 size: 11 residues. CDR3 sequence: CASSSLSEQYF. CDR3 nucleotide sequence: TGTGCCAGTTCCTCTCTTTCCGAGCAGTACTTC.

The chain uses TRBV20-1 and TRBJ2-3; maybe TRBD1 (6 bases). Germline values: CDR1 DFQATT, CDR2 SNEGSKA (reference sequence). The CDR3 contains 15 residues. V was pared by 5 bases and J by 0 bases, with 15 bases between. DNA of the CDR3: TGCAGTGCTGCAAGGACAGCCGTTAGCACAGATACGCAGTATTTT. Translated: CSAARTAVSTDTQYF.

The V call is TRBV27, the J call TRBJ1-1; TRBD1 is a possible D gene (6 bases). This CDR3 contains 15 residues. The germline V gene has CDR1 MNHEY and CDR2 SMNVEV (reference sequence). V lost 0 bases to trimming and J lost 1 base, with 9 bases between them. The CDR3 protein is CASSLSTGANTEAFF. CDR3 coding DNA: TGTGCCAGCAGTTTATCGACGGGGGCGAACACTGAAGCTTTCTTT.

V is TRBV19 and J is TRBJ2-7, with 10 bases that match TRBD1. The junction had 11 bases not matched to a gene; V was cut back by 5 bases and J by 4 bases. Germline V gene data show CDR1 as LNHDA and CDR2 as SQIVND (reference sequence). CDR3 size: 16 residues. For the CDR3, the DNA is TGTGCCAGTAGTGGCTCGACAGGGGGCTATCCGTACGAGCAGTACTTC. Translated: CASSGSTGGYPYEQYF.

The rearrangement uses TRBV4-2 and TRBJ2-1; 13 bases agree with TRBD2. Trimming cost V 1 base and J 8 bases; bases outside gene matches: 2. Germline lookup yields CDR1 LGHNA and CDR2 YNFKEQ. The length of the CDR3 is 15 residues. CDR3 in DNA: TGTGCCAGCAGCCAAGGACTAGCGGGAGGCCATGAGCAGTTCTTC. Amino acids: CASSQGLAGGHEQFF.

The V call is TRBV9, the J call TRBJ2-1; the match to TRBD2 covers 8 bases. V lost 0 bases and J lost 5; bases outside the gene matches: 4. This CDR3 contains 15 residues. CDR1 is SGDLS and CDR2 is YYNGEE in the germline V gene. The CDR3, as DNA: TGTGCCAGCAGCGTAGTTAGCGGGGATAACAATGAGCAGTTCTTC. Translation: CASSVVSGDNNEQFF.

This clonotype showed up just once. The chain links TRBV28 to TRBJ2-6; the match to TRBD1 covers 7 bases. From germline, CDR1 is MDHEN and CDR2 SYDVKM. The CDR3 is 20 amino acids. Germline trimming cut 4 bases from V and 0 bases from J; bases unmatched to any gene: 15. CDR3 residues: CASSSQLGDRDLSGANVLTF. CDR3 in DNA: TGTGCCAGCAGTTCCCAGCTCGGAGACAGGGACCTCTCTGGGGCCAACGTCCTGACTTTC.

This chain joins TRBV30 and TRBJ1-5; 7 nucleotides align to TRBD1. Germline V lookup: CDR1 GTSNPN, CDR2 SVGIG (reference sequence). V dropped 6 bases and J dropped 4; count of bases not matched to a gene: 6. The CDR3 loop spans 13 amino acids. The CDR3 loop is CACLQGWNQPQHF. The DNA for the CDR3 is TGTGCCTGCTTACAGGGGTGGAATCAGCCCCAGCATTTT. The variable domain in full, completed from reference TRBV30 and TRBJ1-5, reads SQTIHQWPATLVQPVGSPLSLECTVEGTSNPNLYWYRQAAGRGLQLLFYSVGIGQISSEVPQNLSASRPQDRQFILSSKKLLLSDSGFYLCACLQGWNQPQHFGDGTRLSIL.